Below are 21 T cell receptor beta chains sequenced from a single sample in a study of control samples from healthy donors and cancer patients. Using immunoSEQ multiplex PCR, the repertoire was profiled, and TCRdb retains in-frame clones only, with some absent. This table has tens of thousands of clones, roughly 90% appearing once. Sequences were obtained from PBMCs. All receptors come from a man in his forties with colorectal cancer.

The CDR3 sequence: CASSEYRQAYGYTF. As DNA, the CDR3 is TGTGCCAGCAGTGAATATAGACAGGCCTATGGCTACACCTTC. The genes are TRBV25-1 and TRBJ1-2; weak D call: TRBD1 (6 bases). The germline gives CDR1 MGHDK, CDR2 SYGVNS. The CDR3 is made up of 14 amino acids. Trimming shortened V by 0 bases and J by 4 bases, and 9 bases separated the two germline ends.

The chain is built from TRBV7-2 and TRBJ1-4; 9 bases fit TRBD1. The CDR3 has 15 amino acids. V was clipped by 3 bases and J by 8 bases; unmatched bases: 7. Germline assignment: CDR1 SGHTA and CDR2 FQGNSA. The DNA of the CDR3 is TGTGCCAGCAGCTTTTCCAGGACAGGGGCAGAAAAACTGTTTTTT. It translates to CASSFSRTGAEKLFF.

This chain connects TRBV6-6 to TRBJ1-1; D gene unclear. The V gene lost 6 bases and the J gene lost 9 bases, with 17 bases spanning the gap. This CDR3 is 13 amino acids long. Germline V gene sequence: CDR1 MNHNY, CDR2 SVGAGI (reference sequence). The CDR3 protein is CASSNTGGDKAFF. The CDR3 DNA reads as TGTGCCAGCAGCAATACGGGAGGCGACAAAGCTTTCTTT.

The chain's CDR3 is CASSERRVSGNTIYF. CDR3 DNA: TGTGCCAGCAGTGAAAGGAGGGTCTCTGGAAACACCATATATTTT. V and J are TRBV2 and TRBJ1-3; no firm D call. The germline V gene encodes CDR1 SNHLY and CDR2 FYNNEI. Trimming removed 2 bases from V and 0 bases from J, with 8 bases in between. This CDR3 is built from 15 residues.

V gene TRBV12-3 or TRBV12-4 combines with J gene TRBJ1-2; D not certain. The ends were cut back, 6 bases at V and 0 bases at J, with 8 bases in the middle. The CDR3 consists of 13 residues. The CDR3 sequence: CASSKLPNYGYTF. The CDR3 nucleotides read TGTGCCAGCAGCAAACTGCCTAACTATGGCTACACCTTC.

This clone was seen only once. This chain joins TRBV15 and TRBJ1-2; TRBD1 might be the D (5 bases). Trimming took off 2 bases at V and 0 bases at J, with 10 bases between the two ends. This CDR3 has 15 amino acids. Germline values: CDR1 LNHNV, CDR2 YYDKDF (reference sequence). The CDR3 protein is CATSRPTTANYGYTF. The CDR3 coding sequence is TGTGCCACCAGCAGACCTACGACAGCTAACTATGGCTACACCTTC.

The rearrangement links TRBV11-3 to TRBJ2-6; no clear D gene. Trimming cost V 2 bases and J 1 base, with 12 bases left between them. Germline V gene sequence: CDR1 SGHNT, CDR2 YENEEA. The CDR3 totals 17 residues. The CDR3 loop is CASSLSASGSGANVLTF. The CDR3 DNA is TGTGCCAGCAGCTTATCGGCGAGTGGGTCTGGGGCCAACGTCCTGACTTTC.

This clone was recorded once. CDR3 coding DNA: TGTGCCAGCAGTCGGTCCGGGGGCTCATACAATGAGCAGTTCTTC. The encoded protein is CASSRSGGSYNEQFF. The rearrangement uses TRBV6-5 and TRBJ2-1; D tentatively reads TRBD1 or TRBD2 (6 bases each). CDR3 size: 15 residues. Trimming cost V 5 bases and J 4 bases, with 15 bases left between them. CDR1 MNHEY and CDR2 SVGAGI come from the germline V gene.

The rearrangement uses TRBV20-1 and TRBJ2-7, with D tentatively TRBD2 (6 bases). The CDR3 is 12 amino acids. Germline V lookup: CDR1 DFQATT, CDR2 SNEGSKA (reference sequence). With 3 bases removed from V and 3 bases from J, the gap between germline ends came to 9 bases. DNA for the CDR3: TGCAGTGCTAGTAAGGGAGGCTACGAGCAGTACTTC. It yields the protein CSASKGGYEQYF.

The rearrangement joins TRBV7-2 to TRBJ1-6; D unresolved. The germline V and J ends were trimmed by 8 bases and 10 bases, with 15 bases remaining between them. Germline V gene lookup returns CDR1 SGHTA and CDR2 FQGNSA. The CDR3 runs 13 residues. The CDR3 DNA follows: TGTGCCAGCGGCCAGGAAGGGTTATCACCCCTCCACTTT. It yields the protein CASGQEGLSPLHF.

The gene calls are TRBV9 and TRBJ2-7; a possible D gene is TRBD1 (6 bases). CDR3 length: 14 residues. Trimming shortened V by 4 bases and J by 5 bases, and 16 bases separated the two germline ends. Germline CDR1 is SGDLS and CDR2 is YYNGEE. The CDR3 DNA follows: TGTGCCAGCAGCCCCCGACAGGAGGTCGACGAGCAGTACTTC. Translation gives CASSPRQEVDEQYF. Drawing the rest from reference TRBV9 and TRBJ2-7, the complete variable domain is DSGVTQTPKHLITATGQRVTLRCSPRSGDLSVYWYQQSLDQGLQFLIQYYNGEERAKGNILERFSAQQFPDLHSELNLSSLELGDSALYFCASSPRQEVDEQYFGPGTRLTVT.

The chain has TRBV7-3 and TRBJ2-3; TRBD2 is a possible D gene (6 bases). V gave up 3 bases and J gave up 2 bases, with 12 bases separating them. Germline values: CDR1 SGHTA, CDR2 FQGTGA. The CDR3 runs 15 residues. The CDR3 DNA reads as TGTGCCAGCAGCTTCGGGGCTAGCGACACAGATACGCAGTATTTT. Encoded protein: CASSFGASDTDTQYF.

The rearrangement uses TRBV18 and TRBJ1-5; 9 bases are a match to TRBD1. The CDR3 contains 18 residues. Germline trimming cut 6 bases from V and 4 bases from J; bases unmatched to any gene: 16. Germline V gives CDR1 KGHSH, CDR2 LQKENI. Here the CDR3 reads CASSKDLASGTGNQPQHF. CDR3 sequence (DNA): TGTGCCAGCTCCAAAGACCTCGCCTCGGGGACAGGGAATCAGCCCCAGCATTTT.

This chain connects TRBV5-4 to TRBJ1-2; 9 positions match TRBD1. Germline V gene data show CDR1 as SGHNT and CDR2 as YYREEE (reference sequence). With V trimmed by 3 bases and J by 6 bases, 6 bases remained unmatched. This CDR3 comprises 14 residues. The CDR3, as DNA: TGTGCCAGCAGCTCAGGACAGGGGTTGAATGGCTACACCTTC. Translated, it gives CASSSGQGLNGYTF.

The chain uses TRBV7-2 and TRBJ2-3; a weak D match, TRBD2 (6 bases). Between the trimmed V and J ends, which lost 5 bases and 4 bases, there was a span of 10 bases. There are 13 residues in the CDR3. In germline, CDR1 is SGHTA, CDR2 FQGNSA. The CDR3 nucleotides are TGTGCCAGCAGCCACCCGGGGGCAGATACGCAGTATTTT. Its protein product is CASSHPGADTQYF.

V and J are TRBV18 and TRBJ2-1, with 9 nucleotides matching TRBD1. This CDR3 comprises 14 residues. V lost 3 bases to trimming and J lost 6 bases; unmatched junction nucleotides: 3. Germline-derived CDR1 and CDR2 are KGHSH and LQKENI. CDR3 sequence reads: CASSPATGGNEQFF. CDR3 bases: TGTGCCAGCTCACCCGCGACAGGGGGCAATGAGCAGTTCTTC.

Details on this clone: A read error may produce the germline difference seen at one junction end. Additional DNA sequences in this sample encode the identical CDR3. This sequence joins TRBV12-3 or TRBV12-4 and TRBJ1-5; a weak D match, TRBD1 (5 bases). This CDR3 region has 13 residues. The CDR3 loop is CASSPTANQPQHF. CDR3 DNA sequence: TGTGCCAGCAGTCCGACAGCCAATCAGCCACAGCATTTT.

The gene calls are TRBV5-1 and TRBJ2-5; D remains ambiguous. This CDR3 contains 15 residues. The germline V and J ends were trimmed by 1 base and 1 base, with 11 bases remaining between them. Germline V gives CDR1 SGHRS, CDR2 YFSETQ. The CDR3 sequence is CASSLRSEIQETQYF. CDR3 coding DNA: TGCGCCAGCAGCTTGAGATCGGAAATCCAAGAGACCCAGTACTTC.

The chain recombines TRBV11-2 with TRBJ1-4; tentatively, D is TRBD1 (5 bases). This CDR3 region has 19 residues. Between the trimmed V and J ends, which lost 2 bases and 0 bases, there was a span of 19 bases. CDR1 SGHAT and CDR2 FQNNGV come from the germline V gene. The CDR3 is CASSLYRHLSRATNEKLFF. As DNA, the CDR3 is TGTGCCAGCAGCTTATACAGGCACCTTTCCCGAGCAACTAATGAAAAACTGTTTTTT.

This sequence joins TRBV6-2 or TRBV6-3 and TRBJ1-2; D is undetermined. Trimming removed 5 bases at V and 3 bases at J, with 13 bases between. The germline CDR1 and CDR2 sequences are MNHEY and SVGEGT. This CDR3 contains 14 residues. CDR3 residues: CASSPTFRDYGYTF. In nucleotides, the CDR3 is TGTGCCAGCAGTCCAACTTTTCGCGACTATGGCTACACCTTC.

The genes are TRBV7-9 and TRBJ2-5; D is possibly TRBD2 (5 bases). Germline CDR1 reads SEHNR; CDR2 reads FQNEAQ (reference sequence). CDR3 length: 15 amino acids. Deletions cut 5 bases from V and 1 base from J, with 14 bases between. Here the CDR3 reads CASSLMWEPQETQYF. The CDR3 nucleotides read TGTGCCAGCAGCCTTATGTGGGAGCCCCAAGAGACCCAGTACTTC. The full variable domain, in which reference TRBV7-9 and TRBJ2-5 provide the parts outside the CDR3, is DTGVSQNPRHKITKRGQNVTFRCDPISEHNRLYWYRQTLGQGPEFLTYFQNEAQLEKSRLLSDRFSAERPKGSFSTLEIQRTEQGDSAMYLCASSLMWEPQETQYFGPGTRLLVL.